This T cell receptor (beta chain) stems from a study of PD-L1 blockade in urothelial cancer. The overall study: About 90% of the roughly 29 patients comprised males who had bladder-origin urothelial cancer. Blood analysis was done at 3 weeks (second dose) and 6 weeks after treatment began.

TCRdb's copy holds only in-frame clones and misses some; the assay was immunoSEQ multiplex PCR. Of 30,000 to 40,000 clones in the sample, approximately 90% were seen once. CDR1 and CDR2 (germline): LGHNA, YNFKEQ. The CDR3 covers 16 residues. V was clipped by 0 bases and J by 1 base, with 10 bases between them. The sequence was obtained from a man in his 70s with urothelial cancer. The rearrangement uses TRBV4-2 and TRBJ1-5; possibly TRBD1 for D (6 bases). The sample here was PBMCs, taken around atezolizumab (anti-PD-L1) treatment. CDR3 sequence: CASSQEGGASNQPQHF. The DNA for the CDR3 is TGTGCCAGCAGCCAAGAAGGGGGGGCAAGCAATCAGCCCCAGCATTTT.